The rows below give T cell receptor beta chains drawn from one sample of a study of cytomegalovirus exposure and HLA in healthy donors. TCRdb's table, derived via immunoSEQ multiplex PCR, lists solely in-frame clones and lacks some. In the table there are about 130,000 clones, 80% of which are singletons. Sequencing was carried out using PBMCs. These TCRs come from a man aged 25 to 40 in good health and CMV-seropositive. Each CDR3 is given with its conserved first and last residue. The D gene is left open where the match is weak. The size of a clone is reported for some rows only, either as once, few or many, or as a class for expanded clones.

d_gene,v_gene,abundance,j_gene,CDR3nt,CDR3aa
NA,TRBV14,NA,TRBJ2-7,TGTGCCAGCAGCCAAGTTGAGGTTTTTGGTTCCTACGAGCAGTACTTC,CASSQVEVFGSYEQYF
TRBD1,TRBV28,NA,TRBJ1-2,TGTGCCAGCAGTTTTCCGGACAGGGGGAGTATAAACTATGGCTACACCTTC,CASSFPDRGSINYGYTF
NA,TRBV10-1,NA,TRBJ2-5,TGCGCCAGCGCCCGGTTCGACTCCGAGGGAGAGACCCAGTACTTC,CASARFDSEGETQYF
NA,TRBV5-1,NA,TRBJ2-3,TGCGCCAGCAGCCCATTCGTGGCCGCAGATACGCAGTATTTT,CASSPFVAADTQYF
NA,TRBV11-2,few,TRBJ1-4,TGTGCCACCAGCCTTGCAACTAATGAAAAACTGTTTTTT,CATSLATNEKLFF
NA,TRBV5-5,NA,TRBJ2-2,TGTGCCAGCAGCCCCACAGGGAACACCGGGGAGCTGTTTTTT,CASSPTGNTGELFF
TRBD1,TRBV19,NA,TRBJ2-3,TGTGCCAGTAGTCATATCCGGGACAGGGCCACAGATACGCAGTATTTT,CASSHIRDRATDTQYF
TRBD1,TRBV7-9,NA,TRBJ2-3,TGTGCCAGCAGCCCGACAGGGGGCCGCACAGATACGCAGTATTTT,CASSPTGGRTDTQYF
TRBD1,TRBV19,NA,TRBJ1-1,TGTGCCAGTAGTAGGGGACAGATGAACACTGAAGCTTTCTTT,CASSRGQMNTEAFF
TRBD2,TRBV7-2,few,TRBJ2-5,TGTGCCAGCAGCCCGACTAGCGGGGTGGAGACCCAGTACTTC,CASSPTSGVETQYF
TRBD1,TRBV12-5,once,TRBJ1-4,TGTGCTAGTGGTATCTCACACAGGGGGGGGAATGAAAAACTGTTTTTT,CASGISHRGGNEKLFF
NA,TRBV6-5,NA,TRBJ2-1,TGTGCCAGCAGTTACGTTCTGAGCTCCTACAATGAGCAGTTCTTC,CASSYVLSSYNEQFF
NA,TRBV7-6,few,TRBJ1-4,TGTGCCAGCAGCTTAAGTTACGGGGGGTTGGCTAATGAAAAACTGTTTTTT,CASSLSYGGLANEKLFF
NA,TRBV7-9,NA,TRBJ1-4,TGTGCCAGCAGAGGACTTGATGAAAAACTGTTTTTT,CASRGLDEKLFF
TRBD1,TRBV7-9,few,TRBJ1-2,TGTGCCAGCAGCTCCCTAGTCAGGGTACAGGGGCATAACTATGGCTACACCTTC,CASSSLVRVQGHNYGYTF
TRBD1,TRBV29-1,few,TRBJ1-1,TGCAGCGTGGACAGGGGGCCCATGAACACTGAAGCTTTCTTT,CSVDRGPMNTEAFF
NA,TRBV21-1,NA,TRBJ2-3,TGTGCCAGCAGCAAAGGTGACTACAAGTATTTT,CASSKGDYKYF
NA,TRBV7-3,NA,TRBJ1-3,TGTGCCAGCAGTGAACAGCCATCTGGAAACACCATATATTTT,CASSEQPSGNTIYF
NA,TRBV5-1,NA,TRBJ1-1,TGCGCCAGCAGCTTAGGAGGGGTCACTGAAGCTTTCTTT,CASSLGGVTEAFF
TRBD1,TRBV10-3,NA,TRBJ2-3,TGTGCCATCGAGACAGGGGGAGGCACAGATACGCAGTATTTT,CAIETGGGTDTQYF
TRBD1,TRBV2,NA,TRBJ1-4,TGTGCCAGCAGTGAAGCGCCTTCATCAGGGGGCAGAGGGGGAAATGAAAAACTGTTTTTT,CASSEAPSSGGRGGNEKLFF
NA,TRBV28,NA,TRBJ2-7,TGTGCCAGCAGTTTATTGGGCAGGGTGACAGGCGAGCAGTACTTC,CASSLLGRVTGEQYF
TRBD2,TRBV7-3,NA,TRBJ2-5,TGTGCCAGCAGCGGGACTAGAGGAGAGACCCAGTACTTC,CASSGTRGETQYF
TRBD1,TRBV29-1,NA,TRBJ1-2,TGCAGCGTTGAGAGACAGGGATATGGTGGCTACACCTTC,CSVERQGYGGYTF
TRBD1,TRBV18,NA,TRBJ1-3,TGTGCCAGCTCACCAGGCGGACAGGGCTCTGGAAACACCATATATTTT,CASSPGGQGSGNTIYF
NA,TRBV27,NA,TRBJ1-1,TGTGCCAGCAGTTTACTTAGGGGAAGGACTGAAGCTTTCTTT,CASSLLRGRTEAFF
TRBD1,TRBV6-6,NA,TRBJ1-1,TGTGCCAGCAGTCCACGACAGGGGGACACTGAAGCTTTCTTT,CASSPRQGDTEAFF
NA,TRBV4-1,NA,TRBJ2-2,TGCGCCAGCAGCTTGCGAAGGGGGTTGGGGAGAGCGAACACCGGGGAGCTGTTTTTT,CASSLRRGLGRANTGELFF
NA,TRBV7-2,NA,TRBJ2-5,TGTGCCAGCAGCTTATACGGACTCGCTGAAGAGACCCAGTACTTC,CASSLYGLAEETQYF
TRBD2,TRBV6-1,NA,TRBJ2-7,TGTGCCAGCAGTGAAAACACCGGGGGGTTATACGAGCAGTACTTC,CASSENTGGLYEQYF
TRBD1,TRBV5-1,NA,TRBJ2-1,TGCGCCAGCAGCTTGGTTCAGGGGGCGCCGGATGAGCAGTTCTTC,CASSLVQGAPDEQFF
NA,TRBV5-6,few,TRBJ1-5,TGTGCCAGCAGCTGGGGACTTGGCAATCAGCCCCAGCATTTT,CASSWGLGNQPQHF
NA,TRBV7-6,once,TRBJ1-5,TGTGCCAGCAGCCTTAATCCGGGATCCATTAATCAGCCCCAGCATTTT,CASSLNPGSINQPQHF
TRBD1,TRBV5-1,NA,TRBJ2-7,TGCGCCAGCAGGTCCGGGACAGGGAACTACGAGCAGTACTTC,CASRSGTGNYEQYF
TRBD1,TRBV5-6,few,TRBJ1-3,TGTGCCAGCAGCTTGGTCCAGGGGGTAGACACCATATATTTT,CASSLVQGVDTIYF
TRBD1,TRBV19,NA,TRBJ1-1,TGTGCCAGTAACCTCAGGGGGGTCACTGAAGCTTTCTTT,CASNLRGVTEAFF
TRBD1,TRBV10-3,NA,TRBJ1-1,TGTGCCATCAGTGGATCACAGGGGAGGAACACTGAAGCTTTCTTT,CAISGSQGRNTEAFF
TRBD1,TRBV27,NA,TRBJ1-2,TGTGCCAGCAGTTTCGGACAGGGGAGCGGCTATGGCTACACCTTC,CASSFGQGSGYGYTF
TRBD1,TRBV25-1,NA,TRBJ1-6,TGTGCCAGCAGTGAGTGGGACAGGCAGGACTCACCCCTCCACTTT,CASSEWDRQDSPLHF
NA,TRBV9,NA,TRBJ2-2,TGTGCCAGCAGCGTAGCAGCGCAGGGAAACACCGGGGAGCTGTTTTTT,CASSVAAQGNTGELFF
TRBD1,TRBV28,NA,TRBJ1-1,TGTGCCAGCAGCCTGGGACAGATGAACACTGAAGCTTTCTTT,CASSLGQMNTEAFF
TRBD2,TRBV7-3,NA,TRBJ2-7,TGTGCCAGCAGTATCAACGGGGGGAGCTCCTACGAGCAGTACTTC,CASSINGGSSYEQYF
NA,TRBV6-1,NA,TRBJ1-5,TGTGCCAGCAGTGAATTTGGGTCCGGAGGCAATCAGCCCCAGCATTTT,CASSEFGSGGNQPQHF
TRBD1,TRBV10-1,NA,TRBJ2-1,TGCGCCAGCAGCGAAGACAGGGGTTCCTACAATGAGCAGTTCTTC,CASSEDRGSYNEQFF
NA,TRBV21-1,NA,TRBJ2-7,TGTGCCAGCAGCGATGGGGACATCTACGAGCAGTACTTC,CASSDGDIYEQYF
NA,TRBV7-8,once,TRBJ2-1,TGTGCCAGCACCAGAGGGCACAGGGCGCAGTTCTTC,CASTRGHRAQFF
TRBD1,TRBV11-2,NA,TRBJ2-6,TGTGCCATTAGGGACAGGGCCAACTCTGGGGCCAACGTCCTGACTTTC,CAIRDRANSGANVLTF
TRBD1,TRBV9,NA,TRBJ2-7,TGTGCCAGCAGCGTAGAAGCAGGGGGCGAGCAGTACTTC,CASSVEAGGEQYF
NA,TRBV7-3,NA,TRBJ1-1,TGTGCCAGCAGCTTAACCGGGGAGGACACTGAAGCTTTCTTT,CASSLTGEDTEAFF
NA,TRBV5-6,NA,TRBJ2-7,TGTGCCAGCAGCTTGGGCAGTCGCTACGAGCAGTACTTC,CASSLGSRYEQYF
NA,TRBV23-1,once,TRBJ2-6,TGCGCCAGCAGTCATTCCCCAACGGGCCCCTTACCCTCTGGGGCCAACGGCCTGACTTTC,CASSHSPTGPLPSGANGLTF
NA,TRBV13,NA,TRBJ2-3,TGTGCCAGCAGCTTTGCGGGGTCCGTTTCCACCTATTTT,CASSFAGSVSTYF
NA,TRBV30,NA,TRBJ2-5,TGTGCCTGGAGTTTGGCCCGCAACCAAGAGACCCAGTACTTC,CAWSLARNQETQYF
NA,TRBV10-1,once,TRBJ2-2,TGCGCCAGCAGGGTGGACAGAAACACCGGGGAGCTGTTTTTT,CASRVDRNTGELFF